Here is one TCR beta chain with its context. This entry comes from a study of shared clonotypes between healthy human individuals. Study as a whole: CD8 memory received one plate per donor, CD8 naive two, CD4 memory three and CD4 naive three.

This CDR3 region has 12 residues. V was trimmed by 5 bases and J by 6 bases, leaving 10 bases between them. Looked up from germline, CDR1 is SGHRS and CDR2 is YFSETQ. The split of CD4+ cells yielded CD45RA+ naive and CD45RA-negative memory subsets. Profiled with immunoSEQ multiplex PCR; TCRdb holds only in-frame clones, not every one. The table shows about 600,000 clones, with roughly 97% occurring only once. This sequence joins TRBV5-1 and TRBJ2-3, with D uncertain. Material for sequencing was naive CD4+ T cells sorted from blood. The subset denotes: CD45RA+ positively selected. The receptor's source is a woman aged 25 to 39 in good health. CDR3 coding DNA: TGCGCCAGCAGAATAGAAATGGATACGCAGTATTTT. Amino acids: CASRIEMDTQYF.